The 7 T cell receptor beta chains below all came from one sample that was sequenced in a study of shared clonotypes between healthy human individuals. Libraries were prepared by immunoSEQ multiplex PCR; TCRdb keeps only in-frame clonotypes and omits some of them. The data contain more than 2,000,000 clones, 80% to 95% of them singletons. Input material: naive CD4+ T cells from PBMCs. Subset indicated: CD45RA+ positively selected. Source of these receptors: a man aged 18 to 30 in good health. Some clones in this sample may be carry-over from other donors' samples.

This clone was seen just once. The rearrangement uses TRBV4-2 and TRBJ2-7; maybe TRBD2 (6 bases). With 0 bases removed from V and 7 bases from J, the gap between germline ends came to 13 bases. The CDR3 length is 14 residues. Germline loops: CDR1 LGHNA, CDR2 YNFKEQ. In DNA form, the CDR3 reads TGTGCCAGCAGCCAAGAGGAGGGGTTCGGGGAGCAGTACTTC. It encodes CASSQEEGFGEQYF.

The chain combines TRBV7-2 with TRBJ2-7, with 8 nucleotides matching TRBD2. This CDR3 has 16 residues. The germline V gene has CDR1 SGHTA and CDR2 FQGNSA. V shed 5 bases, J shed 3 bases, and the junction held 12 bases outside the gene matches. The CDR3 reads CASSRPLSGRDYEQYF. Here the CDR3 DNA reads TGTGCCAGCAGCCGACCGCTCAGCGGGAGAGACTACGAGCAGTACTTC. Supplemented by reference TRBV7-2 and TRBJ2-7, the full variable domain reads GAGVSQSPSNKVTEKGKDVELRCDPISGHTALYWYRQSLGQGLEFLIYFQGNSAPDKSGLPSDRFSAERTGGSVSTLTIQRTQQEDSAVYLCASSRPLSGRDYEQYFGPGTRLTVT.

This clone was detected once. Here the CDR3 DNA reads TGTGCCAGCAGCCGACTAGCGGAGATGGGTGAGCAGTTCTTC. Amino acids: CASSRLAEMGEQFF. The chain has TRBV7-3 and TRBJ2-1; 9 bases agree with TRBD2. The CDR3 extends over 14 amino acids. V gave up 5 bases and J gave up 9 bases; unmatched junction bases: 8. Germline V gene sequence: CDR1 SGHTA, CDR2 FQGTGA.

The chain links TRBV7-2 to TRBJ2-3, with D unresolved. Germline V lookup: CDR1 SGHTA, CDR2 FQGNSA. The ends were cut back, 5 bases at V and 3 bases at J, with 12 bases in the middle. This CDR3 contains 14 residues. CDR3 nucleotides: TGTGCCAGCAGCCCGGTTGGTTGGACAGATACGCAGTATTTT. Translating it yields CASSPVGWTDTQYF. Full variable domain (missing parts from reference TRBV7-2 and TRBJ2-3): GAGVSQSPSNKVTEKGKDVELRCDPISGHTALYWYRQSLGQGLEFLIYFQGNSAPDKSGLPSDRFSAERTGGSVSTLTIQRTQQEDSAVYLCASSPVGWTDTQYFGPGTRLTVL.

Comments on this clone: This sample also contains other DNA sequences that code for the same CDR3. V gene TRBV7-6 combines with J gene TRBJ1-5; unclear D gene. Looked up from germline, CDR1 is SGHVS and CDR2 is FNYEAQ. The CDR3 has 13 residues. Trimming shortened V by 5 bases and J by 4 bases, and 9 bases separated the two germline ends. The CDR3 region is CASSRTGNQPQHF. The CDR3, as DNA: TGTGCCAGCAGCCGGACGGGGAATCAGCCCCAGCATTTT.

The chain is built from TRBV2 and TRBJ2-3; D is unresolved. Germline V gene lookup returns CDR1 SNHLY and CDR2 FYNNEI. This CDR3 has 15 residues. Trimming took 7 bases from V and 6 from J, leaving 20 bases between them. The CDR3 is CASKLRSTKADTQYF. The CDR3 DNA is TGTGCCAGCAAGTTAAGGAGCACCAAGGCCGATACGCAGTATTTT.

The rearrangement joins TRBV9 to TRBJ2-3, with a tentative D call TRBD1 (6 bases). The germline CDR1 and CDR2 sequences are SGDLS and YYNGEE. V gave up 4 bases and J gave up 7 bases, with 19 bases separating them. CDR3 length equals 15 residues. In DNA form, the CDR3 reads TGTGCCAGCAGCACCCGGGACACCGCAACCTATACGCAGTATTTT. Its translation: CASSTRDTATYTQYF. Combining the CDR3 with reference TRBV9 and TRBJ2-3 gives the whole variable domain DSGVTQTPKHLITATGQRVTLRCSPRSGDLSVYWYQQSLDQGLQFLIQYYNGEERAKGNILERFSAQQFPDLHSELNLSSLELGDSALYFCASSTRDTATYTQYFGPGTRLTVL.